Presented here are 9 T cell receptor beta chains from one specimen sequenced in a study of blood T cells in healthy people across ages. Together with a sample-barcoded 5' primer, a J-beta primer mix was included in a second PCR lasting roughly 6 to 12 cycles. TCRdb reanalysed the 5' RACE reads using MiXCR and keeps one entry per CDR3 protein. The sample comprises roughly 1 million distinct CDR3 sequences, around 27% of which are singletons, and around 0.7% rests with the top ten. The same data also went into a second study, on T cells of mothers and their children.

The sequenced material came from blood. The receptor source for this set is a girl aged 2 to 9 in good health.

The chain's CDR3 is CASSLRRLTGLQFF. In DNA form, the CDR3 reads TGTGCCAGCAGCCTGCGCCGTTTAACGGGGCTGCAGTTCTTC. This sequence joins TRBV11-1 and TRBJ2-1; D possibly uses TRBD1 or TRBD2 (5 bases each). Trimming took off 5 bases at V and 12 bases at J, with 20 bases between the two ends. CDR1 SGHAT and CDR2 FQDESV come from the germline V gene (reference sequence). This CDR3 is 14 amino acids long. Based on the CDR3 plus reference TRBV11-1 and TRBJ2-1, the full variable domain is EAEVAQSPRYKITEKSQAVAFWCDPISGHATLYWYRQILGQGPELLVQFQDESVVDDSQLPKDRFSAERLKGVDSTLKIQPAELGDSAMYLCASSLRRLTGLQFFGPGTRLTVL.

This clonotype was detected a few times. V is TRBV28 and J is TRBJ2-5; TRBD2 agrees at 9 bases. The J call may not be correct, given that the DNA end is closer to TRBJ2-1. The CDR3 runs 15 residues. The germline V gene has CDR1 MDHEN and CDR2 SYDVKM. The DNA for the CDR3 is TGTGCCAGCAGTTTAAGCCTAGCGGGGAGCAATGAGCAGTTCTTC. It is translated as CASSLSLAGSNEQFF.

This clonotype was counted a few times. The V and J genes are TRBV12-3 or TRBV12-4 and TRBJ1-1, with D unclear. The CDR3 covers 13 residues. Trimming removed 3 bases from V and 7 bases from J, with 12 bases in between. CDR3 DNA sequence: TGTGCCAGCAGTTTTATTAATTCAGTTGAAGCTTTCTTT. This translates into CASSFINSVEAFF.

The rearrangement uses TRBV6-6 and TRBJ1-1; D may be TRBD1 (6 bases). The CDR3 runs 15 residues. Trimming took 7 bases from V and 8 from J, leaving 23 bases between them. From germline, CDR1 is MNHNY and CDR2 SVGAGI (reference sequence). CDR3: CASKGGKETRVEAFF. The CDR3 coding sequence is TGTGCCAGCAAAGGGGGGAAAGAAACCCGAGTAGAAGCTTTCTTT.

This clonotype turned up a few times. The genes are TRBV24-1 and TRBJ2-3; D uncertain. V dropped 2 bases and J dropped 1 base, with 9 bases sitting between them. The CDR3 consists of 15 residues. CDR1 and CDR2 (germline): KGHDR, SFDVKD. CDR3 in DNA: TGTGCCACCAGTGATTCACCCGGACGCACAGATACGCAGTATTTT. Protein: CATSDSPGRTDTQYF.

The chain links TRBV4-3 to TRBJ1-5, with no clear D. V lost 0 bases and J lost 5, with 11 bases in between. CDR1 is LGHNA and CDR2 is YSLEER in the germline V gene. The CDR3 covers 15 residues. CDR3 DNA: TGCGCCAGCAGCCAAGATCTGAGTCGGCATCAGCCCCAGCATTTT. This codes for CASSQDLSRHQPQHF.

The V call is TRBV5-1, the J call TRBJ1-2, with no clear D. Trimming shortened V by 0 bases and J by 4 bases, and 13 bases separated the two germline ends. The CDR3 covers 15 residues. Germline V lookup: CDR1 SGHRS, CDR2 YFSETQ. The CDR3: CASSLAPADLYGYTF. DNA for the CDR3: TGCGCCAGCAGCTTGGCCCCCGCAGACCTCTATGGCTACACCTTC.

This clonotype showed up just a few times. The genes are TRBV7-9 and TRBJ2-4; D gene unclear. Per germline, CDR1 SEHNR and CDR2 FQNEAQ (reference sequence). This CDR3 comprises 17 residues. The V end was cut by 4 bases, the J end by 0 bases, with 16 bases between. CDR3 bases: TGTGCCAGCAGCTCCTACTCCTCCAACGAAGCCAAAAACATTCAGTACTTC. It yields the protein CASSSYSSNEAKNIQYF.

J is TRBJ1-1 and V is TRBV7-2, with unresolved D. CDR3 length equals 14 residues. Germline V gene lookup returns CDR1 SGHTA and CDR2 FQGNSA. The V end was cut by 1 base, the J end by 6 bases, with 12 bases between. CDR3 DNA sequence: TGTGCCAGCAGCTTAGAGAGGGTTTCATCTGAAGCTTTCTTT. Translating it yields CASSLERVSSEAFF.